This T cell receptor (beta chain) comes out of a study of beta chain features in type 1 diabetes. As every portion of the isolated RNA was reverse transcribed, the sequencing read expressed TCRB transcripts. Samples of naive, central memory and regulatory T cells yielded a mean of around 3.4 million reads. Only in-frame clones appear in the TCRdb table, and some are missing; sequencing was by immunoSEQ multiplex PCR. The sample comprises 280,000 or so clones, about 15% of which are singletons, and approximately 0.015% rests with the top ten. The germline CDR1 and CDR2 sequences are SEHNR and FQNEAQ (reference sequence). The CDR3 has 16 amino acids. Trimming removed 6 bases from V and 3 bases from J, with 18 bases in between. Regarding the study as a whole: Researchers report that Type 1 diabetes patients had moderately but significantly shorter TCRB CDR3s across all four CD4+ subsets. More deletions and fewer insertions at VDJ junctions were seen in type 1 diabetes patients.

In its sample, this clone was seen a few times. Its antigen is not identified. The sequence was obtained from a young man with type 1 diabetes. The J gene is TRBJ2-1, the V gene TRBV7-9, with D possibly matching TRBD1 (6 bases). Material for sequencing was naive CD4+ T cells from blood. The CDR3, as DNA: TGTGCCAGCAGACGTGACAACAGGGTAGTCTACAATGAGCAGTTCTTC. It translates to CASRRDNRVVYNEQFF.